The 13 T cell receptor beta chains presented below share a single source sample, sequenced in a study of blood T cell repertoires in COVID-19. Using immunoSEQ multiplex PCR, the repertoire was profiled, and TCRdb retains in-frame clones only, with some absent. Among around 130,000 clones, around 80% were seen once, and the ten largest hold 10% to 12%. Sequencing input: peripheral blood. The receptors stem from a human donor in a cohort sampled during active COVID-19.

V is TRBV6-5 and J is TRBJ1-6; tentative D call: TRBD1 (5 bases). Germline CDR1 MNHEY, CDR2 SVGAGI. The V end lost 10 bases, the J end lost 7 bases, and 17 bases lay between the germline ends. The CDR3 totals 14 residues. The CDR3 spells CATREGVYNSPLHF. DNA of the CDR3: TGTGCCACCCGAGAAGGGGTATACAATTCACCCCTCCACTTT.

The V and J genes are TRBV27 and TRBJ1-1; TRBD1 aligns across 8 bases. CDR1 MNHEY and CDR2 SMNVEV come from the germline V gene (reference sequence). The CDR3 is 16 amino acids. V trimming: 5 bases; J trimming: 1 base; junction bases outside the gene matches: 9. The CDR3 protein is CASSPRTGSSNTEAFF. The CDR3 DNA is TGTGCCAGCAGTCCCAGGACAGGGTCATCGAACACTGAAGCTTTCTTT.

The chain couples TRBV6-1 to TRBJ1-2; TRBD1 aligns across 9 bases. Germline lookup yields CDR1 MNHNS and CDR2 SASEGT. The CDR3 is made up of 15 amino acids. V was pared by 2 bases and J by 7 bases, with 8 bases of the junction left unmatched. CDR3 coding DNA: TGTGCCAGCAGTGAATGGGTTACAGGGGGCGGTGGCTACACCTTC. Its translation: CASSEWVTGGGGYTF.

The chain uses TRBV5-4 and TRBJ1-2; D remains unclear. The CDR3 has 19 residues. CDR1 and CDR2 (germline): SGHNT, YYREEE (reference sequence). Deletions cut 3 bases from V and 1 base from J, with 25 bases between. CDR3 DNA sequence: TGTGCCAGCAGCTCCTACCCGGGTTTGAGCCGACGCGGTAACTATGGCTACACCTTC. Residues: CASSSYPGLSRRGNYGYTF. Based on the CDR3 plus reference TRBV5-4 and TRBJ1-2, the full variable domain is ETGVTQSPTHLIKTRGQQVTLRCSSQSGHNTVSWYQQALGQGPQFIFQYYREEENGRGNFPPRFSGLQFPNYSSELNVNALELDDSALYLCASSSYPGLSRRGNYGYTFGSGTRLTVV.

This rearrangement joins TRBV6-2 or TRBV6-3 to TRBJ2-7; D perhaps matches TRBD1 (6 bases). V lost 2 bases and J lost 3, with 11 bases in between. The CDR3 totals 14 residues. CDR1 and CDR2 from the germline V gene are MNHEY and SVGEGT. The CDR3 DNA is TGTGCCAGCAGTTACGGGGGCTCCCTCTACGAGCAGTACTTC. It yields the protein CASSYGGSLYEQYF.

The J gene is TRBJ1-2, the V gene TRBV3-1 (or the pseudogene TRBV3-2), with a weak D call TRBD1 (6 bases). Germline CDR1 is LGHDT and CDR2 is YNNKEL (reference sequence). V was clipped by 1 base and J by 6 bases, with 18 bases between them. This CDR3 has 16 residues. The CDR3 protein is CASSQGTDFLSDGYTF. CDR3 nucleotide sequence: TGTGCCAGCAGCCAAGGGACAGACTTTCTTTCGGATGGCTACACCTTC.

The V and J genes are TRBV23-1 and TRBJ2-7, with TRBD1 identical over 9 bases. TRBV23-1 is designated an ORF whose function remains uncertain. The ends lost 9 bases at V and 5 bases at J; junction bases unmatched: 20. CDR3 length: 17 amino acids. Here the CDR3 DNA reads TGCGCCAGTCACGCCTCCCGGGAGACAGGGGGTTCGGACGAGCAGTACTTC. It yields the protein CASHASRETGGSDEQYF.

The V and J genes are TRBV28 and TRBJ2-1; 9 bases are a match to TRBD1. After removal of 2 bases from V and 6 bases from J, the junction contained 5 bases not matched to a gene. The CDR3 is made up of 15 amino acids. The germline V gene encodes CDR1 MDHEN and CDR2 SYDVKM. This CDR3 is CASSLRGTGPNEQFF. The CDR3 coding sequence is TGTGCCAGCAGTTTAAGGGGGACAGGGCCCAATGAGCAGTTCTTC.

This chain links TRBV7-9 with TRBJ2-7; 9 bases agree with TRBD1. J was trimmed by 7 bases and V by 1 base; bases with no gene match: 8. Germline CDR1 and CDR2: SEHNR and FQNEAQ (reference sequence). The CDR3 sequence is 15 residues long. In nucleotides, the CDR3 is TGTGCCAGCAGCTTAGTCCCGGGACAGGGAGAAGAGCAGTACTTC. It translates to CASSLVPGQGEEQYF. Based on the CDR3 plus reference TRBV7-9 and TRBJ2-7, the full variable domain is DTGVSQNPRHKITKRGQNVTFRCDPISEHNRLYWYRQTLGQGPEFLTYFQNEAQLEKSRLLSDRFSAERPKGSFSTLEIQRTEQGDSAMYLCASSLVPGQGEEQYFGPGTRLTVT.

The CDR3 bases are TGTGCCAGCAGTCTAGCGGGGGGCACCGGGGAGCTGTTTTTT. Translation: CASSLAGGTGELFF. V usage is TRBV2 and J usage is TRBJ2-2, with 11 bases fitting TRBD2. The J segment lost 4 bases and the V segment lost 5 bases, leaving 0 bases of the junction unmatched. The CDR3 is made up of 14 amino acids. CDR1 and CDR2 from the germline V gene are SNHLY and FYNNEI.

This chain links TRBV5-1 with TRBJ1-1, with 7 bases aligning to TRBD1. V lost 3 bases, J lost 5 bases, and 10 bases stayed unmatched. This CDR3 is 15 amino acids long. CDR1 SGHRS and CDR2 YFSETQ come from the germline V gene. CDR3 nucleotide sequence: TGCGCCAGCAGCTCATCACAGGGGTGGGGAACTGAAGCTTTCTTT. The encoded protein is CASSSSQGWGTEAFF.

This clone was counted a single time. The chain links TRBV7-8 to TRBJ2-6, with D unclear. The CDR3 is made up of 16 amino acids. Germline values: CDR1 SGHVS, CDR2 FQNEAQ. V gave up 2 bases and J gave up 0 bases, with 8 bases separating them. The CDR3 region is CASSLWALSGANVLTF. The CDR3, as DNA: TGTGCCAGCAGCTTATGGGCCCTCTCTGGGGCCAACGTCCTGACTTTC.

The V call is TRBV6-1, the J call TRBJ1-5; perhaps TRBD1 as D (6 bases). Germline V CDR1 and CDR2: MNHNS, SASEGT. Trimming left V 4 bases short and J 2 bases short, with 15 bases between. This CDR3 comprises 16 residues. The CDR3 is CASSGGQKNGNQPQHF. The CDR3 nucleotides read TGTGCCAGCAGTGGGGGACAAAAAAATGGCAATCAGCCCCAGCATTTT.